Reported below is one T cell receptor beta chain. No antigen is known for it. From germline, CDR1 is DFQATT and CDR2 SNEGSKA (reference sequence). The CDR3 length is 8 residues. Trimming pared 6 bases from V and 12 bases from J, leaving 9 bases between. Synthesis of TCR cDNA relied on 5'RACE template switching, which attached a universal primer site and UMIs. TCRdb itself ran the 5' RACE reads through MiXCR, one entry per CDR3 protein. The repertoire consists of about 630,000 distinct CDR3 sequences, with around an eighth occurring once and the leading ten covering more than 13%. The data derive from a study of T cells after yellow fever vaccination. About the research overall: Those fractions that held only low numbers of cells were prepared using the SMART-Seq v4 Ultra Low Input RNA kit. Whole-study results and caveats: A limited proportion of clonotypes was detected within both the CD4 and CD8 compartments. Clones that expanded after primary vaccination mostly reappeared after the booster (roughly 96% CD4, approximately 87% CD8).

Sequenced material: PBMCs, taken on the day of the yellow fever booster vaccination. The gene calls are TRBV20-1 and TRBJ2-7; D is uncertain. The origin of this receptor is a man younger than 40 who received the YFV17D yellow fever vaccine. The CDR3 DNA follows: TGCAGTGCGGTTGGTAGGTACTTC. Translated: CSAVGRYF.